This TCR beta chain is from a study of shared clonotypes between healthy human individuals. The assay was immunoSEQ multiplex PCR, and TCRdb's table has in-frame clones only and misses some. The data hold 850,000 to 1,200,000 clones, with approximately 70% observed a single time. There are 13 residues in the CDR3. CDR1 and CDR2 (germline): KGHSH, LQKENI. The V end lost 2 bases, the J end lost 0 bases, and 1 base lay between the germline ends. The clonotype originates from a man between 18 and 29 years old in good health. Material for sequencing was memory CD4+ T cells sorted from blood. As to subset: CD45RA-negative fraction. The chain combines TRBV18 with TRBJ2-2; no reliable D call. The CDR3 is CASSPSNTGELFF. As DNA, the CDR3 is TGTGCCAGCTCACCATCGAACACCGGGGAGCTGTTTTTT.